The present T cell receptor beta chain was sequenced within a study of T-cell reconstitution after alpha-beta-depleted transplantation in children. The CDR3 consists of 16 residues. Between the trimmed V and J ends, which lost 3 bases and 3 bases, there was a span of 18 bases. Germline V lookup: CDR1 MNHEY, CDR2 SMNVEV (reference sequence). Study findings and constraints: Alpha-beta T cells present about two months after transplant were reported to originate from several hundred expanded graft clones. It was newly produced T cells that mostly accounted for T-cell counts and diversity one year after transplant.

A remark on this clonotype: No antigen is known for it.

Unique molecular identifiers were incorporated when the TCRbeta library was constructed. Using its own MiXCR run on the PCR reads, TCRdb lists one record per CDR3 protein. The sample yields roughly 790,000 distinct CDR3 sequences, less than 20% seen once. This chain connects TRBV27 to TRBJ2-7, with D unresolved. The origin of this receptor is a male patient between 10 and 17 years old who had a stem cell transplant for acute lymphoblastic leukemia, so the T cells may come from the graft donor. The sequencing here drew on PBMCs, mostly from graft donor cells, taken 360 days after TCRalphabeta/CD19-depleted stem cell transplant. CDR3 loop: CASSFFSVAGVYEQYF. CDR3 DNA sequence: TGTGCCAGCAGTTTTTTTTCGGTGGCAGGCGTCTACGAGCAGTACTTC.